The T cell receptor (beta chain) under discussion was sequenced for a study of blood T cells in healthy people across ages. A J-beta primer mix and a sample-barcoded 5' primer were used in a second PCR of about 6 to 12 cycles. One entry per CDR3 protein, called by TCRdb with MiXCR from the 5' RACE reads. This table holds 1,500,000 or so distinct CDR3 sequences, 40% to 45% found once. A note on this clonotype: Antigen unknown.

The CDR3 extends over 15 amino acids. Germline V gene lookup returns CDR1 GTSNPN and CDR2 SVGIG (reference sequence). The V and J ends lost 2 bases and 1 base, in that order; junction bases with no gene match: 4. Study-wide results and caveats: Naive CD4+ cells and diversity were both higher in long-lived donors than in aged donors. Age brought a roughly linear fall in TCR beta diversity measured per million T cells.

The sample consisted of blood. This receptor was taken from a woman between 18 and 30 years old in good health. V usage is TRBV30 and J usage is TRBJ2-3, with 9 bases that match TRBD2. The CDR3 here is CAWSLREGGTDTQYF. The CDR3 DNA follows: TGTGCCTGGAGTCTGCGGGAGGGCGGCACAGATACGCAGTATTTT.